These T cell receptor beta chains were read from a single sample in a study of cytomegalovirus exposure and HLA in healthy donors. Method: immunoSEQ multiplex PCR; TCRdb's copy keeps in-frame clones and lacks some. The specimen's table records about 190,000 clones. The sample was PBMCs. Receptors originate from a man aged 30 to 39 in good health and CMV-seronegative. Both conserved end residues are trimmed from each CDR3.

AISLDRGDFNEQF,TRBJ2-1,TRBV10-3
ASSSYGTGQVRTQH,TRBJ1-5,TRBV7-2
AWKGGDSNQPQH,TRBJ1-5,TRBV30
ASSPDSPTDTQY,TRBJ2-3,TRBV5-1
ASSPPLAGTIYEQY,TRBJ2-7,TRBV18
AIRGGTDAYEQY,TRBJ2-7,TRBV10-3
ASSFTGGEQY,TRBJ2-7,TRBV19
ASSSPPRGAYEQY,TRBJ2-7,TRBV28
ASSPRLGAAQETQY,TRBJ2-5,TRBV9
ASSSSPGQGVY,TRBJ2-3,TRBV27
ASNAVWGYT,TRBJ1-2,TRBV2
ATRSGGTETQY,TRBJ2-5,TRBV27
ASSHPTGSYNEQF,TRBJ2-1,TRBV4-1
ASSTSGLVQF,TRBJ2-1,TRBV19
ASSIDGGRTYEQY,TRBJ2-7,TRBV19
ASSTYSYNEQF,TRBJ2-1,TRBV19
ASSWTRDIQY,TRBJ2-4,TRBV5-1
ASSPVQGFNEKLF,TRBJ1-4,TRBV7-9
AISDRGGKGMNTEAF,TRBJ1-1,TRBV10-3
ASSPVGDSVKPQH,TRBJ1-5,TRBV4-1
ASRDSLSGANVLT,TRBJ2-6,TRBV7-6
ASSPREVGDTQY,TRBJ2-3,TRBV18